The clone carrying this T cell receptor beta chain was observed a handful of times. Time point here: newly diagnosed GD, antithyroid drugs for less than 3 months. Following extraction of RNA from PBMCs, that RNA was used to make the TCR library. These data belong to a study of regulatory T cells in long-lasting Graves disease. Combining iRepertoire HTBI primers with Arm-PCR of CDR3 regions, the authors built TCR beta libraries. TCRdb reprocessed the multiplex PCR reads with MiXCR, giving one entry per CDR3 protein. The table lists 500,000 or so distinct CDR3 sequences, about 16% of them singletons. These data were also reused for a study on T cells in Graves' hyperthyroidism and ophthalmopathy.

Here the sequenced sample was peripheral blood mononuclear cells (PBMCs), taken at new diagnosis, from a patient treated with antithyroid drugs. The clonotype originates from a woman aged 40 to 65 with Graves disease.

The CDR3 reads CASSDRTNQETQYF. CDR3 bases: TGTGCCAGCAGCGATAGGACTAACCAAGAGACCCAGTACTTC. This chain uses TRBV9 with TRBJ2-5; possible D gene TRBD2, 6 bases. Germline V CDR1 and CDR2: SGDLS, YYNGEE. V shed 3 bases and J shed 0 bases, with 9 bases lying between them. This CDR3 contains 14 residues.